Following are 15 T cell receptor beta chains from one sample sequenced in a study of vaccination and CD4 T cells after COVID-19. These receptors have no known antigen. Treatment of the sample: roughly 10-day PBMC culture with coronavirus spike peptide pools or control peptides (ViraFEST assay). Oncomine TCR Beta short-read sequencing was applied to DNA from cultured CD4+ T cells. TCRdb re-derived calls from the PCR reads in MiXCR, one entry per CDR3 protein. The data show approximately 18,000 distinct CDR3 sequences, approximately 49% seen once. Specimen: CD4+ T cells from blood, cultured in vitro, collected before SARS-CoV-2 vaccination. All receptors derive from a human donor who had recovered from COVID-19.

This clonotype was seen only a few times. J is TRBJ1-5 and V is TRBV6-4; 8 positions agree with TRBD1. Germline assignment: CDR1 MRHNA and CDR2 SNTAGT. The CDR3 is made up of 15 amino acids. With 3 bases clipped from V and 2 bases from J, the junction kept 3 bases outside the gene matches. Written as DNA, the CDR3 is TGTGCCAGCAGTGAAAAGGACAGGGGCAATCAGCCCCAGCATTTT. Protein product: CASSEKDRGNQPQHF.

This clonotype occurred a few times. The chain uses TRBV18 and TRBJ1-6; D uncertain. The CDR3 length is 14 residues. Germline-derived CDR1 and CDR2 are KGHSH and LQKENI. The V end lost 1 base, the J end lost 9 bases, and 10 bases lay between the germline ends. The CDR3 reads CASSPQDGSSPLHF. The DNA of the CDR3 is TGTGCCAGCTCACCACAGGACGGGAGTTCACCCCTCCACTTT.

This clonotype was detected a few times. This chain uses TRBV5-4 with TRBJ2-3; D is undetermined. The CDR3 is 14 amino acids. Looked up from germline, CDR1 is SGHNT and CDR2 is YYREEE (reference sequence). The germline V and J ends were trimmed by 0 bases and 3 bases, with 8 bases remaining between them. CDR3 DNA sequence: TGTGCCAGCAGCTTGGGACAACGGACAGATACGCAGTATTTT. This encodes CASSLGQRTDTQYF.

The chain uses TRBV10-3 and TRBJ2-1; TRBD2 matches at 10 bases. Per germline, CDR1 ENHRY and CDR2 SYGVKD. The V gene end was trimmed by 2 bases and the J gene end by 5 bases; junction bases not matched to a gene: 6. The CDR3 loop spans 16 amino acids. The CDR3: CAISETSGIGNNEQFF. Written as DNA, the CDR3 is TGTGCCATCAGTGAGACTAGCGGGATCGGAAACAATGAGCAGTTCTTC.

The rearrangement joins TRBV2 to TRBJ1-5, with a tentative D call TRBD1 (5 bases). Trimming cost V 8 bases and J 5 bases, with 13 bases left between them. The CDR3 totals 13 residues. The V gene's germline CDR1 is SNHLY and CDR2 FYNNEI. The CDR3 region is CASRDSRDQPQHF. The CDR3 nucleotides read TGTGCCAGCCGGGACTCTAGGGATCAGCCCCAGCATTTT.

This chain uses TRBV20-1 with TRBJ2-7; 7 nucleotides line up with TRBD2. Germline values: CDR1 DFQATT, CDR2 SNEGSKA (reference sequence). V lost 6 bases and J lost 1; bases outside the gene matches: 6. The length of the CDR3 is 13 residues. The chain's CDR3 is CSARGGRSYEQYF. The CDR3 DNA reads TGCAGTGCCCGCGGGGGACGGTCCTACGAGCAGTACTTC.

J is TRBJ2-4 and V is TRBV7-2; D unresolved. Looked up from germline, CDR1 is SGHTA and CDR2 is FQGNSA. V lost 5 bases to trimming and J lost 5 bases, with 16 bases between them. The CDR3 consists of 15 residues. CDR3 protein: CASSPADTGQNIQYF. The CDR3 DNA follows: TGTGCCAGCAGCCCCGCCGACACGGGCCAAAACATTCAGTACTTC. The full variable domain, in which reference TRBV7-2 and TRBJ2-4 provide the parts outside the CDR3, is GAGVSQSPSNKVTEKGKDVELRCDPISGHTALYWYRQSLGQGLEFLIYFQGNSAPDKSGLPSDRFSAERTGGSVSTLTIQRTQQEDSAVYLCASSPADTGQNIQYFGAGTRLSVL.

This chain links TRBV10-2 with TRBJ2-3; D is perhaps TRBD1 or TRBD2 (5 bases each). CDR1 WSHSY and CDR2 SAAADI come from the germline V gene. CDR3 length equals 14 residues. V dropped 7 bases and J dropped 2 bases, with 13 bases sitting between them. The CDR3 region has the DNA TGCGCCAGCAAGGTTGGGGGAGACACAGATACGCAGTATTTT. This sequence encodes CASKVGGDTDTQYF.

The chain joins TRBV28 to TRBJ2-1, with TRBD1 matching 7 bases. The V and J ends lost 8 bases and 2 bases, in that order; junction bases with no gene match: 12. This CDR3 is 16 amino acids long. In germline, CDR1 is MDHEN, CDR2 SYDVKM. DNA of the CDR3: TGTGCCAGCCCCCCCGTAAGGACAGGAGCCTACAATGAGCAGTTCTTC. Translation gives CASPPVRTGAYNEQFF. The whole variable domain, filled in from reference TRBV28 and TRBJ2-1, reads DVKVTQSSRYLVKRTGEKVFLECVQDMDHENMFWYRQDPGLGLRLIYFSYDVKMKEKGDIPEGYSVSREKKERFSLILESASTNQTSMYLCASPPVRTGAYNEQFFGPGTRLTVL.

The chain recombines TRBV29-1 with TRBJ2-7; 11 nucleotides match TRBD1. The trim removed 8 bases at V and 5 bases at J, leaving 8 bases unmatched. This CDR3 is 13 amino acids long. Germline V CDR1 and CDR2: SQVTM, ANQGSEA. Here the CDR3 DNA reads TGCAGCACCAGACGGACAGGGGGCGACGAGCAGTACTTC. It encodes CSTRRTGGDEQYF.

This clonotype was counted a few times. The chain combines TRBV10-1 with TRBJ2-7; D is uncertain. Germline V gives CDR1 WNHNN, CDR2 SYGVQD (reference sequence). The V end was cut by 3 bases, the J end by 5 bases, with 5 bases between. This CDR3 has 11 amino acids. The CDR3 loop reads CASSEMDEQYF. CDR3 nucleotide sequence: TGCGCCAGCAGTGAAATGGACGAGCAGTACTTC.

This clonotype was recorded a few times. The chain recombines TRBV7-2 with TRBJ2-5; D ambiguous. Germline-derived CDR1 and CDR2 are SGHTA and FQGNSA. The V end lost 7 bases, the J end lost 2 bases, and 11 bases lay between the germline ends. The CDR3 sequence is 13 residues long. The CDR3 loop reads CASTKQRQETQYF. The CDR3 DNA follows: TGTGCCAGCACCAAACAAAGACAAGAGACCCAGTACTTC.

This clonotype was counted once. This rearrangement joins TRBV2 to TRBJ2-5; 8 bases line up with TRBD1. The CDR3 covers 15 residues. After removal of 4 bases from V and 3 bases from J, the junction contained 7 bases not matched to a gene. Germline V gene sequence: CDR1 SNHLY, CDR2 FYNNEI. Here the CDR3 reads CASSGRGQAKETQYF. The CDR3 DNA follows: TGTGCCAGCAGTGGTAGGGGACAGGCAAAAGAGACCCAGTACTTC. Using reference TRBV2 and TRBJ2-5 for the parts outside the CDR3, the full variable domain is EPEVTQTPSHQVTQMGQEVILRCVPISNHLYFYWYRQILGQKVEFLVSFYNNEISEKSEIFDDQFSVERPDGSNFTLKIRSTKLEDSAMYFCASSGRGQAKETQYFGPGTRLLVL.

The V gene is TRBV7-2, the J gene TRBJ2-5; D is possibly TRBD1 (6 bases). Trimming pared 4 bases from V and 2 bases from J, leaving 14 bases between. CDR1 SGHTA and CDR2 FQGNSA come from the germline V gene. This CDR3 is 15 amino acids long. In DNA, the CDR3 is TGTGCCAGCAGCTATTCTGGACAGTTACAAGAGACCCAGTACTTC. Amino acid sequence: CASSYSGQLQETQYF.

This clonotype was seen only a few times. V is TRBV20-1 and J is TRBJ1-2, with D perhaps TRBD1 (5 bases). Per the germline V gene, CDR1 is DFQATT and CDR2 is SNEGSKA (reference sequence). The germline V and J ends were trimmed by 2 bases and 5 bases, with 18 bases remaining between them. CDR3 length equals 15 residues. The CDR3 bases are TGCAGTGCTAGACGTAATACCGGGACCACTTATGGCTACACCTTC. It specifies CSARRNTGTTYGYTF.